This T cell receptor (beta chain) comes out of a study of control samples from healthy donors and cancer patients. This CDR3 has 18 amino acids. Germline V CDR1 and CDR2: MGHRA, YSYEKL. With 2 bases clipped from V and 0 bases from J, the junction kept 11 bases outside the gene matches. Generated by immunoSEQ multiplex PCR, the TCRdb table keeps only in-frame clones and is missing some. The data contain fewer than 20,000 clones, around 90% of them singletons. The clonotype was recovered from a man in his 60s with head and neck cancer. Material: PBMCs. The V gene is TRBV4-1, the J gene TRBJ2-3; 7 bases are shared with TRBD2. The CDR3 nucleotides read TGCGCCAGCAGCCAAAGCCTAGCGGAGATTCCTAGCACAGATACGCAGTATTTT. Translating it yields CASSQSLAEIPSTDTQYF.